This T cell receptor beta chain was sequenced during a study of cytomegalovirus exposure and HLA in healthy donors. Whole-study findings and limits: The study designated around 150 TCR beta chains cytomegalovirus-associated. Some public TCRs appeared in many individuals, while most sequences were rare.

Turning to this clone: Its target is unknown.

This CDR3 is 15 amino acids long. Trimming pared 6 bases from V and 2 bases from J, leaving 17 bases between. Germline V gene sequence: CDR1 MDHEN, CDR2 SYDVKM. It was the roughly 130-subject validation cohort, separate from the approximately 700-subject first cohort, to which the donors belonged. Produced via immunoSEQ multiplex PCR; TCRdb's table is partial and in-frame only. The sample lists around 160,000 clones, less than 95% occurring once. The sequenced sample was PBMCs. The chain couples TRBV28 to TRBJ2-7; D possibly corresponds to TRBD1 (6 bases). This TCR came from a young woman in good health and CMV-seropositive. The CDR3 bases are TGTGCCAGCAGGTCGCCGGGGACAATAGCCTACGAGCAGTACTTC. Translation: CASRSPGTIAYEQYF. Combining the CDR3 with reference TRBV28 and TRBJ2-7 gives the whole variable domain DVKVTQSSRYLVKRTGEKVFLECVQDMDHENMFWYRQDPGLGLRLIYFSYDVKMKEKGDIPEGYSVSREKKERFSLILESASTNQTSMYLCASRSPGTIAYEQYFGPGTRLTVT.